This T cell receptor (beta chain) was recovered during a study of blood T cell repertoires in COVID-19. Per the original methods: Reference gene primer amplification gave estimated nucleated cell counts. This table comes from immunoSEQ multiplex PCR, and its TCRdb copy is limited to in-frame clones, with some not included. That table supplies the V and J calls and clone size; D and trimming were determined from the DNA. The sample lists 250,000 to 400,000 clones; 89% were seen once. The V end was cut by 0 bases, the J end by 6 bases, with 16 bases between. Germline V gene sequence: CDR1 SGHRS, CDR2 YFSETQ. This CDR3 contains 17 residues. Participants, roughly 18 to 90 years old, spanned about 26 US areas. Donors in Cohort 3 who had recovered were those with two negative PCRs, healthcare professional clearance, or resolution of their symptoms.

This TCR was recovered from a man aged 60 to 75 who had recovered from COVID-19. The chain employs TRBV5-1 and TRBJ1-6; a possible D gene is TRBD1 (6 bases). Input material: PBMCs or T cells enriched from blood (not recorded which). The chain's CDR3 is CASSLGLRGPANSPLHF. The CDR3 DNA reads as TGCGCCAGCAGCTTGGGGCTCAGGGGCCCGGCTAATTCACCCCTCCACTTT.